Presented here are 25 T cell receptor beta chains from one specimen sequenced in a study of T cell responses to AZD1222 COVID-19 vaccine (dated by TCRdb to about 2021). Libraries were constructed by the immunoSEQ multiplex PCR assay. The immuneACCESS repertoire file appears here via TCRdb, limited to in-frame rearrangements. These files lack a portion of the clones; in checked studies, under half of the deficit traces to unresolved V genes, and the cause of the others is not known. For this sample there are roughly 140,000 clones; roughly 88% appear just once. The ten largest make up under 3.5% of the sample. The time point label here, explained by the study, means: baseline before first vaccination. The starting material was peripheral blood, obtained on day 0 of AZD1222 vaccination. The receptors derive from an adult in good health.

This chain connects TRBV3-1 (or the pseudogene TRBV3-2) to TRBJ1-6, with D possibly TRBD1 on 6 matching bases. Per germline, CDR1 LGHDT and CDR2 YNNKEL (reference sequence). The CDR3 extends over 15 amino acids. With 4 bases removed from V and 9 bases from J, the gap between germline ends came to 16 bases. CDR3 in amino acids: CASSPGTTGGSPLHF. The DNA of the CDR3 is TGTGCCAGCAGCCCAGGGACAACCGGTGGTTCACCCCTCCACTTT.

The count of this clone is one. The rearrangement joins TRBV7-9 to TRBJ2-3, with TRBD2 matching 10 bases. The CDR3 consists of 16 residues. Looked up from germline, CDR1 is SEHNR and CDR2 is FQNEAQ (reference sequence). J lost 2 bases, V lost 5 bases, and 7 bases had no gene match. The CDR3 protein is CASSRLAGDPTDTQYF. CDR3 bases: TGTGCCAGCAGCCGACTAGCGGGCGATCCCACAGATACGCAGTATTTT.

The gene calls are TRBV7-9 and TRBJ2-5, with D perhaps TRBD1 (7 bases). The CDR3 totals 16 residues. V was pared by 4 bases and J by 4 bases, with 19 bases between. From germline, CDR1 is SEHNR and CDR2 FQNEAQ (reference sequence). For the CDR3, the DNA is TGTGCCAGCAGCTCCGACAGGGAGGTTCATCGAGAGACCCAGTACTTC. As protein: CASSSDREVHRETQYF.

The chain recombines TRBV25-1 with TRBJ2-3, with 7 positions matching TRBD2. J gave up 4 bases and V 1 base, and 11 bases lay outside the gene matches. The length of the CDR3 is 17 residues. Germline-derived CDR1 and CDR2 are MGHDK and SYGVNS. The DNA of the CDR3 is TGTGCCAGCAGTGAATTCGCCAGGCGGGAGCACGCAGATACGCAGTATTTT. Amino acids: CASSEFARREHADTQYF.

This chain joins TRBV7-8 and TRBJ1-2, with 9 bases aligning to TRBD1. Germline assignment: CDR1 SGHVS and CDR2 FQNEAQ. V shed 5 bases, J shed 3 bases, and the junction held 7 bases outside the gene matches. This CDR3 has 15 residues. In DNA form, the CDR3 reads TGTGCCAGCAGCCCGGGGACAGGGACTGACTATGGCTACACCTTC. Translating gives CASSPGTGTDYGYTF.

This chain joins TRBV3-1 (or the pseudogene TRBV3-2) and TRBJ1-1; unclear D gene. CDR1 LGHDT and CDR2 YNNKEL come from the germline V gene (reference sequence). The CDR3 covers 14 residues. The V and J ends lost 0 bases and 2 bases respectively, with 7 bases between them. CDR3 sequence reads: CASSQEGANTEAFF. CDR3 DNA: TGTGCCAGCAGCCAAGAGGGTGCAAACACTGAAGCTTTCTTT.

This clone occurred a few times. The CDR3 loop reads CASSLGALAGSSDEQFF. Here the CDR3 DNA reads TGTGCCAGCAGCTTAGGGGCTCTAGCGGGAAGTAGCGATGAGCAGTTCTTC. V gene TRBV7-2 combines with J gene TRBJ2-1; TRBD2 matches at 9 bases. The CDR3 length is 17 residues. Germline V lookup: CDR1 SGHTA, CDR2 FQGNSA. V gave up 1 base and J gave up 8 bases; unmatched junction bases: 12.

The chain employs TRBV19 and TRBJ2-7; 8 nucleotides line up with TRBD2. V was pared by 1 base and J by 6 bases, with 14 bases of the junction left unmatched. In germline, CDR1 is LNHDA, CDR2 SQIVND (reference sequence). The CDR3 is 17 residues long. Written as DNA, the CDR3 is TGTGCCAGTAGTATAGGCTTTCGAGATAGCGGGAATGGCGAGCAGTACTTC. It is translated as CASSIGFRDSGNGEQYF.

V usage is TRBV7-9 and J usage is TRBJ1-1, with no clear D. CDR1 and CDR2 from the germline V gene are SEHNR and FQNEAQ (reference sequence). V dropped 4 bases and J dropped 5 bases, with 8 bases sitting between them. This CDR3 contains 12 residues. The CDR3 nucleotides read TGTGCCAGCAGCTCGCAGGAGACTGAAGCTTTCTTT. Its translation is CASSSQETEAFF.

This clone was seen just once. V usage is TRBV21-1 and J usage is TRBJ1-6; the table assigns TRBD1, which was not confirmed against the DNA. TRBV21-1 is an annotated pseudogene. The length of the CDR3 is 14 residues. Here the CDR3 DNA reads TGTGCCAGCAGCAAACCGACAGAAAATTCACCCCTCCACTTT. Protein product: CASSKPTENSPLHF.

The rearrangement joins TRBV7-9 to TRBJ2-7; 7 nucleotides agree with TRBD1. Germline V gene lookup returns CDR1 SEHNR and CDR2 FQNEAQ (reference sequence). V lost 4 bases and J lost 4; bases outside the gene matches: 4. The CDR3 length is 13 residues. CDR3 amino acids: CASSSTGVYEQYF. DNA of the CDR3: TGTGCCAGCAGCTCCACAGGGGTATACGAGCAGTACTTC.

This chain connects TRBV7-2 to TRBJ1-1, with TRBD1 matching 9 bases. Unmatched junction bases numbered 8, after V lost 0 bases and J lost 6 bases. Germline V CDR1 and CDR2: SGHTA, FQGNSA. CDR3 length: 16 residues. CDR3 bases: TGTGCCAGCAGCTTAGCACAGGGGGCCGGATCCGCTGAAGCTTTCTTT. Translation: CASSLAQGAGSAEAFF.

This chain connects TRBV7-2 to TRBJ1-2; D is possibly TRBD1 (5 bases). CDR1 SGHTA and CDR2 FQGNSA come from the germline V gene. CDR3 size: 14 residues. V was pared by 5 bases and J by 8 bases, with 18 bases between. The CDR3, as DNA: TGTGCCAGCAGCCCCACCCGGAGGGGCGGGGGCTACACCTTC. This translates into CASSPTRRGGGYTF.

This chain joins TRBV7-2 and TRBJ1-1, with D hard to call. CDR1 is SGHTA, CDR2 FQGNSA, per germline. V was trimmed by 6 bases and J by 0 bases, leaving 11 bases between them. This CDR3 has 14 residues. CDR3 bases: TGTGCCAGCAGTCCCCGGACGATGAACACTGAAGCTTTCTTT. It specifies CASSPRTMNTEAFF. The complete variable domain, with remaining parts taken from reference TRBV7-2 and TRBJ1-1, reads GAGVSQSPSNKVTEKGKDVELRCDPISGHTALYWYRQSLGQGLEFLIYFQGNSAPDKSGLPSDRFSAERTGGSVSTLTIQRTQQEDSAVYLCASSPRTMNTEAFFGQGTRLTVV.

For the CDR3, the DNA is TGTGCCAGCAGTTTAACCAGAAATAATGAAGCTTTCTTT. Its protein product is CASSLTRNNEAFF. The chain has TRBV27 and TRBJ1-1; D remains unclear. The V end lost 2 bases, the J end lost 7 bases, and 11 bases lay between the germline ends. Germline V gives CDR1 MNHEY, CDR2 SMNVEV (reference sequence). The CDR3 spans 13 residues.

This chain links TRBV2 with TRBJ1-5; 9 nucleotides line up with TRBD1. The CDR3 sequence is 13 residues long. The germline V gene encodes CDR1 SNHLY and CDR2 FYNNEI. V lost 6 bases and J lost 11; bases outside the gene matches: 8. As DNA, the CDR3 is TGTGCCAGCAGCCCAACAGGGGGCATGGCCCAGCATTTT. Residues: CASSPTGGMAQHF.

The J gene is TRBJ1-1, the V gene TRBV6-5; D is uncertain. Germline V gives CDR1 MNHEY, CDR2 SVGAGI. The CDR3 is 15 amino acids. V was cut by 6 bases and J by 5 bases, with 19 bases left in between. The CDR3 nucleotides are TGTGCCAGCAGCCCCAAAGGAACCAAGTGGACTGAAGCTTTCTTT. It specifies CASSPKGTKWTEAFF.

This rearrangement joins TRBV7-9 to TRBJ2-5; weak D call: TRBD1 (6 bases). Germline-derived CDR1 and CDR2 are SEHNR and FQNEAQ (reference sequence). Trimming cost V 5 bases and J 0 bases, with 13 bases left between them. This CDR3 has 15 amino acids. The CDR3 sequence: CASSASGHHQETQYF. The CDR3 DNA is TGTGCCAGCAGCGCCTCGGGACACCACCAAGAGACCCAGTACTTC.

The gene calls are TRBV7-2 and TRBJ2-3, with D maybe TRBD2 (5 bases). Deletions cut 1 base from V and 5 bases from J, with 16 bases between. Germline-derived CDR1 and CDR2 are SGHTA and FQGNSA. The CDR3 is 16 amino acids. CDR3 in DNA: TGTGCCAGCAGCTTAGGGACTCCCGGGCGTGGAGATACGCAGTATTTT. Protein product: CASSLGTPGRGDTQYF.

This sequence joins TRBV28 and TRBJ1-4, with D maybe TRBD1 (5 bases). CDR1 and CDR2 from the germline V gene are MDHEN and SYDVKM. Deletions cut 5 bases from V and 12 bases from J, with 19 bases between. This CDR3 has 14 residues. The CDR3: CASSPSGALKELFF. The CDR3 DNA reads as TGTGCCAGCAGTCCATCCGGGGCTCTGAAGGAACTGTTTTTT.

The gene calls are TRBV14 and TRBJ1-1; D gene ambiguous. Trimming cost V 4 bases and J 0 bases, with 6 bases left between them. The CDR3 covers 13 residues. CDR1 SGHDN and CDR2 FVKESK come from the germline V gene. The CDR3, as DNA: TGTGCCAGCAGCCTTCTGATGAACACTGAAGCTTTCTTT. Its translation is CASSLLMNTEAFF.

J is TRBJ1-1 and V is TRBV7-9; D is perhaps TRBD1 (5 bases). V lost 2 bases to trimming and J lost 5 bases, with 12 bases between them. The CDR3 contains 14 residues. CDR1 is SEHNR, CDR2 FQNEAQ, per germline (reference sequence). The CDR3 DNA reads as TGTGCCAGCAGCTTACAGGGCATAGGGACTGAAGCTTTCTTT. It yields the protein CASSLQGIGTEAFF. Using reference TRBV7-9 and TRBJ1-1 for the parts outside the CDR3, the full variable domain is DTGVSQNPRHKITKRGQNVTFRCDPISEHNRLYWYRQTLGQGPEFLTYFQNEAQLEKSRLLSDRFSAERPKGSFSTLEIQRTEQGDSAMYLCASSLQGIGTEAFFGQGTRLTVV.

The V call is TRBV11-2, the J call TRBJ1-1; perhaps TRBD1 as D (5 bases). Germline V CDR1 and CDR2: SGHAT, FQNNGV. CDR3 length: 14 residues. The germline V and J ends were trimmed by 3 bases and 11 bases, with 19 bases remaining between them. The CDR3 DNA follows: TGTGCCAGCAGCTTTTCCCTGGTGGGGGACGGCGCTTTCTTT. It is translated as CASSFSLVGDGAFF. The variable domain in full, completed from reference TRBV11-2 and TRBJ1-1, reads EAGVAQSPRYKIIEKRQSVAFWCNPISGHATLYWYQQILGQGPKLLIQFQNNGVVDDSQLPKDRFSAERLKGVDSTLKIQPAKLEDSAVYLCASSFSLVGDGAFFGQGTRLTVV.

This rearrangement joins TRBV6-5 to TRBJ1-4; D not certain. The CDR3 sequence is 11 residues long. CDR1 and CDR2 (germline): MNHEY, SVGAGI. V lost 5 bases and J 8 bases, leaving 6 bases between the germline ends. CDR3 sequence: CASSQYEKLFF. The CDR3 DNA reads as TGTGCCAGCAGTCAATACGAAAAACTGTTTTTT.

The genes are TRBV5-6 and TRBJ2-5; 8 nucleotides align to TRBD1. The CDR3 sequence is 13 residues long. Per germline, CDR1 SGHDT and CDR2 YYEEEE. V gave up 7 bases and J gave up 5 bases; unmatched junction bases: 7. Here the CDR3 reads CASSLDRAETQYF. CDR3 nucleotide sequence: TGTGCCAGCTCCCTGGACAGGGCCGAGACCCAGTACTTC. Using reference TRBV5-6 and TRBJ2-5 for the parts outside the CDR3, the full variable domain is DAGVTQSPTHLIKTRGQQVTLRCSPKSGHDTVSWYQQALGQGPQFIFQYYEEEERQRGNFPDRFSGHQFPNYSSELNVNALLLGDSALYLCASSLDRAETQYFGPGTRLLVL.